This T cell receptor (beta chain) was retrieved from a study of blood T cell repertoires in COVID-19. About the study: Samples of COVID-19 (acute and convalescent) were obtained from the United States, Italy and Spain. The cDNA or gDNA used as material had been derived from T cells, B-cell-depleted T cells, or PBMCs.

In the authors' workflow: Quantification of nucleated cells was approximated via reference gene primer amplification. Repertoires were generated with immunoSEQ multiplex PCR, while TCRdb's copy carries only in-frame clones and drops some. Clone size and the V and J calls come from that table; the DNA yielded D and trimming. Of around 100,000 clones listed, approximately 91% are singletons. The sequenced material came from peripheral blood. This clonotype originated in a woman between 55 and 75 years old with acute or convalescent COVID-19.

The CDR3 spells CASSEAWDRPSNQPQHF. In DNA form, the CDR3 reads TGTGCCAGCAGTGAAGCGTGGGACAGGCCTAGCAATCAGCCCCAGCATTTT. The rearrangement joins TRBV2 to TRBJ1-5; 8 bases match TRBD1. The length of the CDR3 is 17 residues. Germline trimming cut 0 bases from V and 0 bases from J; bases unmatched to any gene: 4. CDR1 SNHLY and CDR2 FYNNEI come from the germline V gene.